This T cell receptor beta chain is drawn from a study of cytomegalovirus exposure and HLA in healthy donors. Study-level points and caveats: Exclusion applied to some V segments, including TRBV6-2 and TRBV6-3, as they were indistinguishable.

On this clone itself: Its antigen is not identified.

Germline assignment: CDR1 SGHNT and CDR2 YYREEE (reference sequence). There are 15 residues in the CDR3. V dropped 0 bases and J dropped 1 base, with 10 bases sitting between them. Primers for the PCR totalled 60 Vbeta and 13 Jbeta. The repertoire was sequenced with immunoSEQ multiplex PCR; TCRdb's copy has only in-frame clones and lacks some. The repertoire has about 90,000 clones, roughly 79% of them found once; the top ten carry 0.57%. This sequence was found in a man aged 25 to 40 in good health and CMV-seronegative. Source material: PBMCs. The chain couples TRBV5-4 to TRBJ1-2; unclear D gene. CDR3 DNA: TGTGCCAGCAGCTTGGTTTCAGTTATTAACTATGGCTACACCTTC. It encodes CASSLVSVINYGYTF.